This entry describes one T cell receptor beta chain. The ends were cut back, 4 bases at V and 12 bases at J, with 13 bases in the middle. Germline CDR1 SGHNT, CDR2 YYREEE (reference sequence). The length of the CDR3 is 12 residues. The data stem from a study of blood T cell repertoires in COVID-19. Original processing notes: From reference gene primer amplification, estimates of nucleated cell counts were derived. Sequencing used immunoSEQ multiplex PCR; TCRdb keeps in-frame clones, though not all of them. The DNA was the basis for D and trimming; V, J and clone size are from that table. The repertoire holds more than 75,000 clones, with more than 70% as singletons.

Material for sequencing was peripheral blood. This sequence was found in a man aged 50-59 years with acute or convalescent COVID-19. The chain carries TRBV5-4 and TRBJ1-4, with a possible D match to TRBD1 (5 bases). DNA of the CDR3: TGTGCCAGCAGCCCAAACCCGGGGGAACTGTTTTTT. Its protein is CASSPNPGELFF.